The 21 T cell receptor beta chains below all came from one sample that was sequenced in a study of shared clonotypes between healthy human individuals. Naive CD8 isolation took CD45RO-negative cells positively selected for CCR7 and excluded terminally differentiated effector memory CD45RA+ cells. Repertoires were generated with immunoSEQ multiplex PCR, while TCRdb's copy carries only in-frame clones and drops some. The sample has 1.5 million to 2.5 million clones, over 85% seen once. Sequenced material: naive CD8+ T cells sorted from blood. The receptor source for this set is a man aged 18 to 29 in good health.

CDR3 amino acids: CASSPLMGGETEAFF. The CDR3 DNA reads TGTGCCAGCAGTCCCTTGATGGGGGGGGAAACTGAAGCTTTCTTT. The rearrangement joins TRBV6-6 to TRBJ1-1, with D perhaps TRBD1 (5 bases). The CDR3 is made up of 15 amino acids. With 5 bases removed from V and 5 bases from J, the gap between germline ends came to 18 bases. Germline lookup yields CDR1 MNHNY and CDR2 SVGAGI (reference sequence).

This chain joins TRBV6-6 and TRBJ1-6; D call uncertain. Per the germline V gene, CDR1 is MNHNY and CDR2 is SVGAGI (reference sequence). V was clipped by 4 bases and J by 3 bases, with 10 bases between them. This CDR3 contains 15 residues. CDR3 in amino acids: CASSLQSVYNSPLHF. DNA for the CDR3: TGTGCCAGCAGTTTACAGTCAGTCTATAATTCACCCCTCCACTTT.

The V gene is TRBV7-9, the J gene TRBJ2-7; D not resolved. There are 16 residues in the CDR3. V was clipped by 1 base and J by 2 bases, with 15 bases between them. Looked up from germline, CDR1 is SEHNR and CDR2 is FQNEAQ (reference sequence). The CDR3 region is CASSLVVAMGTYEQYF. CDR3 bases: TGTGCCAGCAGCTTAGTTGTTGCGATGGGGACCTACGAGCAGTACTTC.

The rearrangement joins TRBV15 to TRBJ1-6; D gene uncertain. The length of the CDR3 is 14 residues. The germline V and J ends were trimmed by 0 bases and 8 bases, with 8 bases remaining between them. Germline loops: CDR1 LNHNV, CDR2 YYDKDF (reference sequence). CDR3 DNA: TGTGCCACCAGCAGAGAGGGCAGATATTCACCCCTCCACTTT. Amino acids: CATSREGRYSPLHF.

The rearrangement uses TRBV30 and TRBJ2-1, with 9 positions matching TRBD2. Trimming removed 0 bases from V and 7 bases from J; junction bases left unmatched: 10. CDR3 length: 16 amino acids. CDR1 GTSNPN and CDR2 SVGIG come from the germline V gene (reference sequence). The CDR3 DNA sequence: TGTGCCTGGAGTGTGTTAGCGGGAGTGTTTGGAAATGAGCAGTTCTTC. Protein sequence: CAWSVLAGVFGNEQFF. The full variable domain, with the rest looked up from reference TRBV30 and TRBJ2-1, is SQTIHQWPATLVQPVGSPLSLECTVEGTSNPNLYWYRQAAGRGLQLLFYSVGIGQISSEVPQNLSASRPQDRQFILSSKKLLLSDSGFYLCAWSVLAGVFGNEQFFGPGTRLTVL.

The CDR3 region is CASSGTDWTYEQYF. Here the CDR3 DNA reads TGTGCCAGCAGCGGGACGGATTGGACCTACGAGCAGTACTTC. This rearrangement joins TRBV7-9 to TRBJ2-7; D might be TRBD1 or TRBD2, each matching 5 bases. V shed 5 bases and J shed 2 bases, with 13 bases lying between them. Per germline, CDR1 SEHNR and CDR2 FQNEAQ (reference sequence). This CDR3 is 14 amino acids long.

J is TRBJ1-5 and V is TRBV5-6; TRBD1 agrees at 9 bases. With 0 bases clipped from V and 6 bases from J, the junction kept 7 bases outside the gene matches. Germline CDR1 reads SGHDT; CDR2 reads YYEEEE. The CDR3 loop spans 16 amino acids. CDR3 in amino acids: CASSLGGQGRVQPQHF. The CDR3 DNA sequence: TGTGCCAGCAGCTTGGGAGGACAGGGGAGGGTTCAGCCCCAGCATTTT.

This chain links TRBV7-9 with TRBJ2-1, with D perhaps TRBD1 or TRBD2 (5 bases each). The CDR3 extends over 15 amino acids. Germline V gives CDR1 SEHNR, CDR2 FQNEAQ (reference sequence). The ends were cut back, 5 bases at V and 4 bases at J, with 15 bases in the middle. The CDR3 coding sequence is TGTGCCAGCAGCCTCCGGGACGGGACGTACAATGAGCAGTTCTTC. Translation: CASSLRDGTYNEQFF.

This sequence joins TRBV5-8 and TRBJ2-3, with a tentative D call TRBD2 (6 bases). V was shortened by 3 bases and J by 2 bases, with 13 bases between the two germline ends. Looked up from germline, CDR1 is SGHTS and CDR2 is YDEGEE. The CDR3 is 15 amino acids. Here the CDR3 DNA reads TGTGCCAGCAGCTCCGGGACTGGTATCACAGATACGCAGTATTTT. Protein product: CASSSGTGITDTQYF. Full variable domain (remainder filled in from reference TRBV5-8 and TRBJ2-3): EAGVTQSPTHLIKTRGQQATLRCSPISGHTSVYWYQQALGLGLQFLLWYDEGEERNRGNFPPRFSGRQFPNYSSELNVNALELEDSALYLCASSSGTGITDTQYFGPGTRLTVL.

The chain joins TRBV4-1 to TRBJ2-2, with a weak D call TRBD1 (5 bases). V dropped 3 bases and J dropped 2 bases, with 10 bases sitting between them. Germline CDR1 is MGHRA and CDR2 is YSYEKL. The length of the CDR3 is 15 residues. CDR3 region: CASSQTDTNTGELFF. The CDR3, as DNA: TGCGCCAGCAGCCAGACGGACACAAACACCGGGGAGCTGTTTTTT.

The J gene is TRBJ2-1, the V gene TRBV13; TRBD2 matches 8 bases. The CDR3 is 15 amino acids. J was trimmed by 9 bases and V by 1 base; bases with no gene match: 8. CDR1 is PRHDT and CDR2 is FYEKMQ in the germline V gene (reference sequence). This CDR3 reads CASSLVSGGPSEQFF. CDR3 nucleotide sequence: TGTGCCAGCAGCTTAGTATCGGGAGGGCCCAGTGAGCAGTTCTTC.

The CDR3 nucleotides read TGTGCCAGCAGCTTAGACAACTACCAAGAGACCCAGTACTTC. Translating gives CASSLDNYQETQYF. V is TRBV7-8 and J is TRBJ2-5; no definite D call. The germline V gene has CDR1 SGHVS and CDR2 FQNEAQ. This CDR3 has 14 residues. V was pared by 1 base and J by 0 bases, with 6 bases between.

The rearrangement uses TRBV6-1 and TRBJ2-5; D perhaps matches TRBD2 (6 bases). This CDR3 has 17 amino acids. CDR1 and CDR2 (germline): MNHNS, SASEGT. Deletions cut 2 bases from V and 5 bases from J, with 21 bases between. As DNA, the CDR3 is TGTGCCAGCAGTGAATATGCAGGGCGGGAAGGAGCCGAGACCCAGTACTTC. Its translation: CASSEYAGREGAETQYF.

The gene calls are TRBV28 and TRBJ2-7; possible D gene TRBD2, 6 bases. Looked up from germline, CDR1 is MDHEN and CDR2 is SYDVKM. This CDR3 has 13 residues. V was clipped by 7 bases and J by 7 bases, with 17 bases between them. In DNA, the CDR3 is TGTGCCAGCACCTTCCCGGGGGAACCAGAGCAGTACTTC. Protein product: CASTFPGEPEQYF.

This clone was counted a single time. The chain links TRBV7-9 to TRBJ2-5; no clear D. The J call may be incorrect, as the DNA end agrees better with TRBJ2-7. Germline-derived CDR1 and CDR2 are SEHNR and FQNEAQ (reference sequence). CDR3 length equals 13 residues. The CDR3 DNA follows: TGTGCCAGCAGCATACTGGGGACCTACGAGCAGTACTTC. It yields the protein CASSILGTYEQYF.

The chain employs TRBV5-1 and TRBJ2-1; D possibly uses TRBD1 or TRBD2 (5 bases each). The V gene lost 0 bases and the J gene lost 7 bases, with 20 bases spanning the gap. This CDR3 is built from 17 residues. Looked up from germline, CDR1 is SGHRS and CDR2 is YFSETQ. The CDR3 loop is CASSLGVLWDGVNEQFF. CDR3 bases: TGCGCCAGCAGCTTGGGGGTCTTGTGGGACGGGGTGAATGAGCAGTTCTTC. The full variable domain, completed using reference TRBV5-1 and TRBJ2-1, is KAGVTQTPRYLIKTRGQQVTLSCSPISGHRSVSWYQQTPGQGLQFLFEYFSETQRNKGNFPGRFSGRQFSNSRSEMNVSTLELGDSALYLCASSLGVLWDGVNEQFFGPGTRLTVL.

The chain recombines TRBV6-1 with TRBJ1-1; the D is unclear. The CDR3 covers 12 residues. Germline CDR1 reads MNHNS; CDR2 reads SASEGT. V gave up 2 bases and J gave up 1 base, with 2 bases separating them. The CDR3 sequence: CASSETNTEAFF. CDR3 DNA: TGTGCCAGCAGTGAAACGAACACTGAAGCTTTCTTT.

CDR3 nucleotide sequence: TGTGCCAGCAGTTCCGGGACTAGCGGGCCTAGCTCCTACAATGAGCAGTTCTTC. This encodes CASSSGTSGPSSYNEQFF. The V gene is TRBV27, the J gene TRBJ2-1; 12 bases are a match to TRBD2. Unmatched junction bases numbered 7, after V lost 4 bases and J lost 0 bases. Germline V gene data show CDR1 as MNHEY and CDR2 as SMNVEV (reference sequence). This CDR3 is built from 18 residues.

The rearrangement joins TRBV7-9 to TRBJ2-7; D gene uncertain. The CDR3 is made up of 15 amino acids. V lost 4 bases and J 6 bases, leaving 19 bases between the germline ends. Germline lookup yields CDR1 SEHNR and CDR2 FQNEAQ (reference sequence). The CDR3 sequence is CASSSPGTQNLEQYF. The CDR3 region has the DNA TGTGCCAGCAGCTCTCCCGGAACCCAAAATCTCGAGCAGTACTTC. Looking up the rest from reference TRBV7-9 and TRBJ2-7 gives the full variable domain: DTGVSQNPRHKITKRGQNVTFRCDPISEHNRLYWYRQTLGQGPEFLTYFQNEAQLEKSRLLSDRFSAERPKGSFSTLEIQRTEQGDSAMYLCASSSPGTQNLEQYFGPGTRLTVT.

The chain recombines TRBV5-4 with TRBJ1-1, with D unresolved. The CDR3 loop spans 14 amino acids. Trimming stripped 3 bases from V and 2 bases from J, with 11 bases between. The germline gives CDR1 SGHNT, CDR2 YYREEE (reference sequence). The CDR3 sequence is CASSSHDANTEAFF. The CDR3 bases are TGTGCCAGCAGCTCCCATGACGCAAACACTGAAGCTTTCTTT.

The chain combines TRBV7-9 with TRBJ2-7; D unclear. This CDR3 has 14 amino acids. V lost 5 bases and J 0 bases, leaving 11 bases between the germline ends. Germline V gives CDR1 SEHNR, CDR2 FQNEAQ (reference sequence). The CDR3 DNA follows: TGTGCCAGCAGCCCCCAGTCGTTCTCCTACGAGCAGTACTTC. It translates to CASSPQSFSYEQYF.